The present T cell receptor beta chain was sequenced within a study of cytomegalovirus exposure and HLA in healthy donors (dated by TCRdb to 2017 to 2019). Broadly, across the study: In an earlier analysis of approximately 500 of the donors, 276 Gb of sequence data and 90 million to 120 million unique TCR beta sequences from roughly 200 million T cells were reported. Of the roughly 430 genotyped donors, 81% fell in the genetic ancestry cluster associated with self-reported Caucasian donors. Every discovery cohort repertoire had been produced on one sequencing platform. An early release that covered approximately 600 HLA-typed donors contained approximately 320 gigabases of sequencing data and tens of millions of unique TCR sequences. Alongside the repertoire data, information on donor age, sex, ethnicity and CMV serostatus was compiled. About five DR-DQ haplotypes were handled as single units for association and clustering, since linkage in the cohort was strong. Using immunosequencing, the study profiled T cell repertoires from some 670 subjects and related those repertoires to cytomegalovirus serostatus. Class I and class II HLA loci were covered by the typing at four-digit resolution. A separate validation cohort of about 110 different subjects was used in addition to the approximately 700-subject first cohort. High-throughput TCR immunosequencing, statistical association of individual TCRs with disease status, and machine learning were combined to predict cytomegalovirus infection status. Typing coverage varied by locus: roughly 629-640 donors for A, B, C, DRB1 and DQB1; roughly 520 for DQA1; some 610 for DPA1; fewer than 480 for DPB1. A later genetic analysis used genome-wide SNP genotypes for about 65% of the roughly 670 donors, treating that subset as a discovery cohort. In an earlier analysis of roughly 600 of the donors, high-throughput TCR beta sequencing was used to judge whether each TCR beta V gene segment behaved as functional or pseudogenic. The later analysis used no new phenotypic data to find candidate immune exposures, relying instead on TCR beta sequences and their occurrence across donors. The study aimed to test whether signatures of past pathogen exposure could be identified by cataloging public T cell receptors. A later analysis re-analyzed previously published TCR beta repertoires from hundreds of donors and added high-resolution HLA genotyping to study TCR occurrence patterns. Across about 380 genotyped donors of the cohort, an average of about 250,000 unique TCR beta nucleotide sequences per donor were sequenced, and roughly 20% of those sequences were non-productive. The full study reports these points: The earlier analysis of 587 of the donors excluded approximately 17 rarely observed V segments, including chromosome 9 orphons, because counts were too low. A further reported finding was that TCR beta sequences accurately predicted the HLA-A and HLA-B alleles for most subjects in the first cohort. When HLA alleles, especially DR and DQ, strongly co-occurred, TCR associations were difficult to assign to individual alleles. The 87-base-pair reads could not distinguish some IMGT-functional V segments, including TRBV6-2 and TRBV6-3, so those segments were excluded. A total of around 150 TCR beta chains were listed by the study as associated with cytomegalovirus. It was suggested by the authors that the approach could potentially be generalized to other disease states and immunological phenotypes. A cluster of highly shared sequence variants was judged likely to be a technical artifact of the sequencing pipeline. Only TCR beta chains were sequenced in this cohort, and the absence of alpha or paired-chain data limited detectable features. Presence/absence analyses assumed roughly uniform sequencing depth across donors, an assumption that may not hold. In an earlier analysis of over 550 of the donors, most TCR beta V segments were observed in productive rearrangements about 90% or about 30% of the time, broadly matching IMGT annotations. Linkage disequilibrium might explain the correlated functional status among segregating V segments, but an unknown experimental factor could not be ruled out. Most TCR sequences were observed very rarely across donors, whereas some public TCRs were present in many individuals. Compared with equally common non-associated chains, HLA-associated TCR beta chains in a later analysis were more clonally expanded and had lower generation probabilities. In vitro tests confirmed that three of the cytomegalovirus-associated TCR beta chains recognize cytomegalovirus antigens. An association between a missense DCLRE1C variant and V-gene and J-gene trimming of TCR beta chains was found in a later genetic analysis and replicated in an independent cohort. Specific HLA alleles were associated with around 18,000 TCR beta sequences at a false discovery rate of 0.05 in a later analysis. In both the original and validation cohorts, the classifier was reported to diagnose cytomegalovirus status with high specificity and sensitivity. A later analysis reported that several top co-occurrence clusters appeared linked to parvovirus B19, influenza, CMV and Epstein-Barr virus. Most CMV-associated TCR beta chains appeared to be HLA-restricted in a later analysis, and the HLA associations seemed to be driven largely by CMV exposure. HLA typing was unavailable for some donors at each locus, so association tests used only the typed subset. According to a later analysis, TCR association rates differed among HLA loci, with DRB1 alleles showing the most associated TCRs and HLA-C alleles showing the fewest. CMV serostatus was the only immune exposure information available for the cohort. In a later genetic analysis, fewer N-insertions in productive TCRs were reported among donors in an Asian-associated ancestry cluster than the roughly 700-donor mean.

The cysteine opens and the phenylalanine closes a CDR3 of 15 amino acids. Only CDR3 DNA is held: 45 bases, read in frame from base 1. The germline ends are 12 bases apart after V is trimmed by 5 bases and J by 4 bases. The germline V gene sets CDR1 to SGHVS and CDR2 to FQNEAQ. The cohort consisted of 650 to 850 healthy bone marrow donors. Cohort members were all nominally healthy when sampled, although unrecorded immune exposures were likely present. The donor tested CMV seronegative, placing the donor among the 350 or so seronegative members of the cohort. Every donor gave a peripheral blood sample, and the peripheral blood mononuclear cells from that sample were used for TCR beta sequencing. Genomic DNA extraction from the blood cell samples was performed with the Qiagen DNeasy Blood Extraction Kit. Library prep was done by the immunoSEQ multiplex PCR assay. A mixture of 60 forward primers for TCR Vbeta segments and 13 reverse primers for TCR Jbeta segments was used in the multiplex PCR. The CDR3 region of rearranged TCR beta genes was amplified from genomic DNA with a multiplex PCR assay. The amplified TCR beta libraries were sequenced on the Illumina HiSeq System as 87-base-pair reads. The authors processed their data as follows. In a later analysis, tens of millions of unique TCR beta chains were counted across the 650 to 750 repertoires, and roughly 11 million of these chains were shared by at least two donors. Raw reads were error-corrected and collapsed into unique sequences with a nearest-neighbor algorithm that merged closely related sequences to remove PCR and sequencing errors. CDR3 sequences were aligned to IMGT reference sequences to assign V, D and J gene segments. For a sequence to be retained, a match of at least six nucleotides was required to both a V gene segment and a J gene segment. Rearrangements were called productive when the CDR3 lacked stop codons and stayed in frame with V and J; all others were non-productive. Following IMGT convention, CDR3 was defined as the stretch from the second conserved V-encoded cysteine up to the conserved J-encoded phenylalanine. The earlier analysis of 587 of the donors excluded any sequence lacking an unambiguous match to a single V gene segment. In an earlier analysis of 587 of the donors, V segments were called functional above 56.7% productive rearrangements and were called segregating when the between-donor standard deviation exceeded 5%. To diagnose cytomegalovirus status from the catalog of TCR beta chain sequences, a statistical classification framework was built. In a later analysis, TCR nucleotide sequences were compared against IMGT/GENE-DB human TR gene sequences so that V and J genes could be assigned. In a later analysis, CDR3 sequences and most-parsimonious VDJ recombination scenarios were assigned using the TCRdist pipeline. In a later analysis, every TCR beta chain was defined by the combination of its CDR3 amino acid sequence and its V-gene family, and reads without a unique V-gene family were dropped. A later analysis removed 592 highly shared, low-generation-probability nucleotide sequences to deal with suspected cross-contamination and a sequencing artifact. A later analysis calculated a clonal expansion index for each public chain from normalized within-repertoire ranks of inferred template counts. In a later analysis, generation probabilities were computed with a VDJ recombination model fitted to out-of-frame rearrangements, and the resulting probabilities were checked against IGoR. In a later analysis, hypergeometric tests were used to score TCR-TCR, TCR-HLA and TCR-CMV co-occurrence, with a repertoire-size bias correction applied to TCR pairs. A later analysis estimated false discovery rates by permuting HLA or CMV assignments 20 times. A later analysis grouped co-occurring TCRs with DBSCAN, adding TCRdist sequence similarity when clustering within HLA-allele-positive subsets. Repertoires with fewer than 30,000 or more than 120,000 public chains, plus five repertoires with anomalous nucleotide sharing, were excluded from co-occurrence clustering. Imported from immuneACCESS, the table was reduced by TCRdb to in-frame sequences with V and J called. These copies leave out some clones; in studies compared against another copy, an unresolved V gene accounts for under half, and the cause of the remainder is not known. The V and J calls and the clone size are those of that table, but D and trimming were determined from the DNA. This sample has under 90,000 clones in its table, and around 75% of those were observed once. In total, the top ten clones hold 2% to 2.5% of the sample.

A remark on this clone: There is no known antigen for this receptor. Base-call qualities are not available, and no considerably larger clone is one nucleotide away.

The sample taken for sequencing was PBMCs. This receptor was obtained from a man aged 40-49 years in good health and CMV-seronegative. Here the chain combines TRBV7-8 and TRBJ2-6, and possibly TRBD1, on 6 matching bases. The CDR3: CASSIQGSGANVLTF. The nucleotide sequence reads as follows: TGTGCCAGCAGCATACAGGGATCCGGGGCCAACGTCCTGACTTTC.